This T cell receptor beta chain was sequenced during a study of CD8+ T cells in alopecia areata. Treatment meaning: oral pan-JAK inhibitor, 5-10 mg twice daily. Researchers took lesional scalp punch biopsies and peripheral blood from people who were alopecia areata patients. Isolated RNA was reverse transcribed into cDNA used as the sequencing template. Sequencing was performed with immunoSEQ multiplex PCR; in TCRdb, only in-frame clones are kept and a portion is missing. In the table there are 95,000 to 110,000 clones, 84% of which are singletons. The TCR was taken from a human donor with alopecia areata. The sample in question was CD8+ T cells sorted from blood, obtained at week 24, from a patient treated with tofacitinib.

The CDR3 spells CASSFGGEGGQFF. Written as DNA, the CDR3 is TGTGCCAGCAGCTTTGGAGGTGAGGGTGGGCAGTTCTTC. The chain carries TRBV7-9 and TRBJ2-1; tentative D call: TRBD2 (5 bases). The germline CDR1 and CDR2 sequences are SEHNR and FQNEAQ (reference sequence). V was shortened by 3 bases and J by 12 bases, with 15 bases between the two germline ends. CDR3 length: 13 amino acids.